This T cell receptor (beta chain) was profiled in a study of blood T cell repertoires in COVID-19. Sequencing was performed with immunoSEQ multiplex PCR; in TCRdb, only in-frame clones are kept and a portion is missing. Counted here are some 290,000 clones, 90% occurring once; the ten biggest clones make up around 3.9%. Contact with a PCR-confirmed or clinician-diagnosed COVID-19 case occurred within 2 weeks of entry. This clonotype was sampled from a woman aged 25 to 39 who had been exposed to COVID-19. Sequencing input: PBMCs or T cells enriched from blood (not recorded which).

Here the CDR3 reads CASGPRGQYQPQHF. The CDR3 DNA follows: TGTGCCAGCGGACCAAGGGGGCAATATCAGCCCCAGCATTTT. V is TRBV7-2 and J is TRBJ1-5, with TRBD1 matching over 7 bases. Germline CDR1 and CDR2: SGHTA and FQGNSA. Losses at the gene ends were 8 bases for V and 5 bases for J; bases not matched to a gene: 9. The CDR3 contains 14 residues.